This note documents a single TCR beta chain sequence. The source of the sample is a study of OX40 agonist ivuxolimab in advanced cancers. CDR3 length: 13 amino acids. Trimming shortened V by 1 base and J by 6 bases, and 9 bases separated the two germline ends. CDR1 is SGHTA and CDR2 is FQGNSA in the germline V gene. The table came from immunoSEQ multiplex PCR; TCRdb's copy has only in-frame clones and leaves some out. The sample carries 30,000 to 45,000 clones, 74% recorded once. V and J are TRBV7-2 and TRBJ2-5; D perhaps matches TRBD2 (5 bases). This material consisted of CD4+ or CD8+ T cells sorted from blood, taken in a trial of the OX40 agonist ivuxolimab. The TCR comes from an adult with an advanced solid tumor such as melanoma, head and neck, liver or kidney cancer. The CDR3 loop reads CASSLGGIKTQYF. The CDR3 DNA reads TGTGCCAGCAGCTTAGGAGGGATAAAGACCCAGTACTTC.